The present T cell receptor beta chain was sequenced within a study of T cell responses to AZD1222 COVID-19 vaccine. General observations from the study: Close to half of spike-specific TCRs reportedly recognize unmutated variant regions. Recipients of AZD1222 seropositive at baseline numbered only 5 or 6. Spike as a whole was targeted by vaccine-associated CD4 TCRs, dominant at 160-218 and 743-854. Most donors were white British and more were female, and clonal diversity was possibly underestimated.

This table comes from immunoSEQ multiplex PCR, and its TCRdb copy is limited to in-frame clones, with some not included. There are about 170,000 clones in the sample; roughly 89% occur only once, and roughly 1.6% lies in the top ten. The germline V gene encodes CDR1 SGHVT and CDR2 SQSDAQ. The V end was cut by 5 bases, the J end by 0 bases, with 14 bases between. The CDR3 is made up of 16 amino acids. With regard to this clone: Its specificity is not known.

The chain joins TRBV7-4 to TRBJ1-5; D gene unclear. The specimen was peripheral blood, collected on day 0 of AZD1222 vaccination. This sequence originates from an adult in good health. The CDR3 DNA reads as TGTGCCAGCAGCACTCAACTGGGGTCTAGCAATCAGCCCCAGCATTTT. It specifies CASSTQLGSSNQPQHF.